This T cell receptor (beta chain) was identified during a study of human T cells and chemical hapten exposure (dated by TCRdb to about 2021). Regarding the study in general: For sensitization, 2% DPC in acetone was applied to a roughly 2 cm by roughly 2 cm area of upper inner arm skin. This study followed changes in the peripheral blood TCR repertoire in vivo during primary and secondary sensitization of alopecia patients to the hapten diphenylcyclopropenone (DPC). Weekly therapeutic DPC doses were additionally applied to the scalp of patients throughout the approximately 24-week study period. Patch testing was done on the upper back using Finn chambers containing 0.01% DPC, and results were scored after 6 days according to International Contact Dermatitis Research Group standards. Blood samples were taken from patients before sensitization (week 0) and then at 2, 6 and about 24 weeks after DPC sensitization. Twenty-nine alopecia patients gave blood for TCR sequencing at one to four time points (pre-sensitization, 2, 6 and 24 weeks). Most of the patients in the cohort were female, and the cohort covered alopecia areata with under or over 50% scalp involvement, alopecia totalis and alopecia universalis. The libraries were sequenced as a pool, and the TCR yield per sample differed mostly because of small variations in library volumes within the pool. The research as a whole found: After repeated subsampling, changes were observed in the strength of the expansion versus patch-test correlation and in the threshold at which the correlation became significant. Compared with pre-sensitization or healthy control sets, expanded TCRs formed significantly more large CDR3 similarity clusters, which is consistent with antigen-driven responses. No change with DPC sensitization was found in the number of TCRs above 1 in 1000 frequency, and no evidence of global repertoire structure alterations was found. Patch test score correlated positively with the number of PT1 expanded TCRs, reaching significance at thresholds 8, 16 and 32 but not at 4. All patients had alopecia, a presumed autoimmune disease, so their immune response might differ from that of healthy individuals.

The time point label corresponds to: patch test 1, 2 weeks after DPC sensitization. The meaning of the sample's treatment or condition label: therapeutic diphenylcyclopropenone sensitization with weekly scalp DPC. Blood at each patch-test visit was drawn before the patch test was applied. Eligible patients were aged 18 to 70, diagnosed with alopecia, deemed suitable for DPC therapy, and excluded if pregnant. Total RNA was isolated from unfractionated whole blood collected in Tempus Blood RNA tubes. At least ten counts were recorded for this clonotype. Which antigen it targets is not known. It has no much larger one-base neighbor in the sample; base qualities were not kept. Library prep was done by RACE. Sequencing relied on a NextSeq 500. Library preparation attached unique molecular identifiers to individual cDNA molecules for quantitative, reproducible TCR counting. Both TCR alpha and TCR beta chains were sequenced from each blood RNA sample. The paper's processing steps were these. A median of about 87,000 TCRs per sample was observed, with a range of 23,224 to 690,600. V, J and CDR3 annotation of the TCR reads was performed with the Decombinator software suite. For the PS versus PT1 abundance plots, all samples were subsampled to the same number of TCRs (28,000). Expanded TCRs were defined as absent before sensitization and observed at least eight times at the 2-week time point. TCRdb reprocessing: public reads trimmed at Q25 with fastp, clones called with MiXCR, in-frame beta chains kept. When rows share a CDR3 protein, they turn into one entry using the most common DNA and genes. The V and J calls were determined by TCRdb, not by the authors. This sample has fewer than 400,000 distinct CDR3 sequences in its table, and around 7% of those were observed once. The ten most abundant clones make up around 8.4% of the sample.

Trimming costs V 2 bases and J 0 bases, and their ends lie 8 bases apart. The germline V gene (reference sequence) supplies CDR1 LNHDA and CDR2 SQIVND. The CDR3, from cysteine to phenylalanine, totals 15 residues. The entry retains the CDR3 DNA only, 45 bases that are in frame from base 1. Material: whole blood, obtained in connection with sensitization to the hapten diphenylcyclopropenone (DPC). This TCR was sampled from a woman between 18 and 29 years old with alopecia areata. Some clones in this sample may be carry-over from other donors' samples. The chain is assembled from TRBV19 and TRBJ2-1; the D gene cannot be named for sure. The CDR3 region reads CASSITPSSYNEQFF. DNA sequence: TGTGCCAGTAGTATAACCCCGAGCTCCTACAATGAGCAGTTCTTC.